Each of the 7 T cell receptor beta chains below was sequenced from the same sample in a study of blood T cells in healthy people across ages. Together with a sample-barcoded 5' primer, a J-beta primer mix was included in a second PCR lasting roughly 6 to 12 cycles. TCRdb used MiXCR to reprocess the 5' RACE reads, holding one entry per CDR3 protein. The sample carries about 640,000 distinct CDR3 sequences, less than 35% recorded once. What was sequenced was blood. Source of these receptors: an elderly woman in good health.

This clonotype was detected many times. The chain uses TRBV7-2 and TRBJ1-2; a weak D match, TRBD1 (6 bases). This CDR3 has 14 residues. The V end was cut by 2 bases, the J end by 5 bases, with 12 bases between. Germline values: CDR1 SGHTA, CDR2 FQGNSA. CDR3 loop: CASSLIQGWYGYTF. As DNA, the CDR3 is TGTGCCAGCAGCTTAATCCAGGGGTGGTATGGCTACACCTTC.

The chain employs TRBV10-3 and TRBJ1-6, with TRBD1 identical over 7 bases. In germline, CDR1 is ENHRY, CDR2 SYGVKD. Trimming removed 3 bases from V and 5 bases from J; junction bases left unmatched: 10. The CDR3 has 17 amino acids. The CDR3 bases are TGTGCCATCAGTGATGGGGTCGGACAGGATGATAATTCACCCCTCCACTTT. Protein: CAISDGVGQDDNSPLHF.

This clonotype occurred many times. The chain is built from TRBV27 and TRBJ1-4; D is possibly TRBD1 (6 bases). This CDR3 comprises 15 residues. V dropped 6 bases and J dropped 6 bases, with 17 bases sitting between them. Germline CDR1 MNHEY, CDR2 SMNVEV (reference sequence). CDR3 sequence (DNA): TGTGCCAGCAGCCTGAGGACAGTTAGAGATGAAAAACTGTTTTTT. This translates into CASSLRTVRDEKLFF. The entire variable domain, with the rest obtained from reference TRBV27 and TRBJ1-4, is as follows: EAQVTQNPRYLITVTGKKLTVTCSQNMNHEYMSWYRQDPGLGLRQIYYSMNVEVTDKGDVPEGYKVSRKEKRNFPLILESPSPNQTSLYFCASSLRTVRDEKLFFGSGTQLSVL.

This chain connects TRBV20-1 to TRBJ2-5; D is possibly TRBD2 (6 bases). The length of the CDR3 is 11 residues. V was shortened by 2 bases and J by 7 bases, with 8 bases between the two germline ends. CDR1 DFQATT and CDR2 SNEGSKA come from the germline V gene (reference sequence). The CDR3 bases are TGCAGTGCTAGAATGGAGGGGACCCAGTACTTC. This encodes CSARMEGTQYF.

This clonotype has a count of ten or more. The gene calls are TRBV6-1 and TRBJ1-2; the D is unclear. V was shortened by 2 bases and J by 0 bases, with 13 bases between the two germline ends. The germline V gene has CDR1 MNHNS and CDR2 SASEGT. The CDR3 is 16 residues long. The CDR3 DNA reads TGTGCCAGCAGTGAACCTGTGGGTCGGACTAACTATGGCTACACCTTC. It is translated as CASSEPVGRTNYGYTF.

This clonotype occurred many times. The chain carries TRBV7-3 and TRBJ2-1, with 13 bases lining up with TRBD2. CDR1 and CDR2 from the germline V gene are SGHTA and FQGTGA. With V trimmed by 5 bases and J by 8 bases, 6 bases remained unmatched. This CDR3 has 15 residues. CDR3 sequence reads: CASSKGLAGLDEQFF. In DNA form, the CDR3 reads TGTGCCAGCAGCAAGGGACTAGCGGGGCTAGATGAGCAGTTCTTC.

This clonotype was seen ten or more times. This chain connects TRBV7-9 to TRBJ2-5, with D hard to call. This CDR3 region has 13 residues. In germline, CDR1 is SEHNR, CDR2 FQNEAQ (reference sequence). V lost 5 bases and J lost 3, with 10 bases in between. CDR3 sequence (DNA): TGTGCCAGCAGCCCCTCGGCCAAAGAGACCCAGTACTTC. Encoded protein: CASSPSAKETQYF.